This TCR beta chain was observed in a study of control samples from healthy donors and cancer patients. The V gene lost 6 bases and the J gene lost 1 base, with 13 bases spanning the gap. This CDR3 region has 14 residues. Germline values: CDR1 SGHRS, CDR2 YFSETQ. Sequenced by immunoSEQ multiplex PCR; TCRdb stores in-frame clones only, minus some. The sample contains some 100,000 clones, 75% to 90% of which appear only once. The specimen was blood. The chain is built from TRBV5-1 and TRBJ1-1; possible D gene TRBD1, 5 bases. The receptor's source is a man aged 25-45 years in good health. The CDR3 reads CASTNGQGNTEAFF. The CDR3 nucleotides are TGCGCCAGCACCAATGGGCAGGGGAACACTGAAGCTTTCTTT. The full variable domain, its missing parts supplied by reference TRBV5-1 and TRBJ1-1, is KAGVTQTPRYLIKTRGQQVTLSCSPISGHRSVSWYQQTPGQGLQFLFEYFSETQRNKGNFPGRFSGRQFSNSRSEMNVSTLELGDSALYLCASTNGQGNTEAFFGQGTRLTVV.